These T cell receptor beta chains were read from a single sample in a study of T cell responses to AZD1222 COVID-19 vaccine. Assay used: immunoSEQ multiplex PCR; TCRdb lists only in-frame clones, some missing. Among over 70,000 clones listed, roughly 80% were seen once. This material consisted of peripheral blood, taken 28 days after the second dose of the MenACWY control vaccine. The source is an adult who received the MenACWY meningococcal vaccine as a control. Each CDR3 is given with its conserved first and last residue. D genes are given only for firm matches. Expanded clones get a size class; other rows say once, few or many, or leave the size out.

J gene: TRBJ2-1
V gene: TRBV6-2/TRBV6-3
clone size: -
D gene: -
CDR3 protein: CASSPDTLITYNEQFF
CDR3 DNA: TGTGCCAGCAGTCCCGACACCCTTATAACCTACAATGAGCAGTTCTTC

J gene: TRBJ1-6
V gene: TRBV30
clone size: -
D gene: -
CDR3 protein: CAWTQGQGIPHF
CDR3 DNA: TGTGCCTGGACCCAGGGGCAGGGGATACCCCACTTT

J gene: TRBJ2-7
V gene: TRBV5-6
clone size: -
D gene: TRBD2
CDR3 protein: CASSLGLAGATYEQYF
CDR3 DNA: TGTGCCAGCAGCTTGGGTCTAGCGGGAGCAACCTACGAGCAGTACTTC

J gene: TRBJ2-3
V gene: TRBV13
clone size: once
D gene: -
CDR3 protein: CASSFRQGPGDTQYF
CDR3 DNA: TGTGCCAGCAGCTTTAGGCAGGGCCCAGGAGATACGCAGTATTTT

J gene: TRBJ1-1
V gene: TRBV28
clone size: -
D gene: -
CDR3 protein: CASRILRGNTEAFF
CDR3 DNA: TGTGCCAGCAGGATACTCCGGGGGAACACTGAAGCTTTCTTT

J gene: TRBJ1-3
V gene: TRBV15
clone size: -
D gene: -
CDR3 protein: CATSRDPISGNTIYF
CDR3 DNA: TGTGCCACCAGCAGAGACCCGATCTCTGGAAACACCATATATTTT

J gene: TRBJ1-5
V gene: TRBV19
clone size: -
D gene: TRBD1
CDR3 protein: CASSPQGGNQPQHF
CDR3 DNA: TGTGCCAGTAGTCCTCAGGGGGGCAATCAGCCCCAGCATTTT

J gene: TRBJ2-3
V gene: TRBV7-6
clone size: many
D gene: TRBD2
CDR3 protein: CASSLGLAGGTSTDTQYF
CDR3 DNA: TGTGCCAGCAGCTTAGGACTAGCGGGGGGAACGAGCACAGATACGCAGTATTTT

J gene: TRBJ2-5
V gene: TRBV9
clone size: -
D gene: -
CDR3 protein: CASSVGTGQETQYF
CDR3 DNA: TGTGCCAGCAGCGTAGGAACCGGGCAAGAGACCCAGTACTTC

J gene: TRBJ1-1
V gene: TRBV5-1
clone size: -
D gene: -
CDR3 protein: CASSLLGRDTEAFF
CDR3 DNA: TGCGCCAGCAGCTTGTTGGGCAGGGACACTGAAGCTTTCTTT

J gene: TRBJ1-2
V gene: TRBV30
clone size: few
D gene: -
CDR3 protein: CAWSESSRGGYTF
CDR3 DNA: TGTGCCTGGAGTGAATCTTCCCGTGGAGGCTACACCTTC

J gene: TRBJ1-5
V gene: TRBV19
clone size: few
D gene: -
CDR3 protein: CASSIAGGHNQPQHF
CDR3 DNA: TGTGCCAGTAGTATTGCCGGGGGCCACAATCAGCCCCAGCATTTT

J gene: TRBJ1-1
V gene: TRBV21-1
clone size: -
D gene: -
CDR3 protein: CASSNPLARDTEAFF
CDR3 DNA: TGTGCCAGCAGCAACCCCCTCGCTCGAGACACTGAAGCTTTCTTT

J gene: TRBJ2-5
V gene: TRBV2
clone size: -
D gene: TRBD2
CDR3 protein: CASSDVGGEQETQYF
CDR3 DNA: TGTGCCAGCAGTGATGTCGGGGGGGAACAAGAGACCCAGTACTTC

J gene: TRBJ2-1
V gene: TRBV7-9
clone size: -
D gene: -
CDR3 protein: CASSSPDIYNEQFF
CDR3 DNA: TGTGCCAGCAGCTCCCCGGACATTTACAATGAGCAGTTCTTC

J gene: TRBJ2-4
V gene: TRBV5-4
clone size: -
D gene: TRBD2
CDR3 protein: CASSLNLAGGIKNIQYF
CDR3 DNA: TGTGCCAGCAGCTTGAATCTAGCGGGAGGGATTAAAAACATTCAGTACTTC

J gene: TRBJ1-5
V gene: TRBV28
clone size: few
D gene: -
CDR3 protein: CASSPRVTGPQHF
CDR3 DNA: TGTGCCAGCAGTCCCCGGGTTACAGGTCCCCAGCATTTT

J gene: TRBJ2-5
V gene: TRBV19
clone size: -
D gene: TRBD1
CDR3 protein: CASTRTGAVRETQYF
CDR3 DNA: TGTGCCAGTACCCGGACAGGGGCGGTCAGAGAGACCCAGTACTTC

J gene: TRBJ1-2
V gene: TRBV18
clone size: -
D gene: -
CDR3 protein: CASSPDSTFRDGYTF
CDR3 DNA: TGTGCCAGCTCCCCCGACAGTACCTTTAGGGATGGCTACACCTTC